These 31 T cell receptor beta chains share one sample of origin, sequenced in a study of shared clonotypes between healthy human individuals. Produced via immunoSEQ multiplex PCR; TCRdb's table is partial and in-frame only. The table has roughly 2 million clones, approximately 94% seen once. Sequencing was carried out using naive CD4+ T cells sorted from blood. As to subset: CD45RA+ positively selected. All receptors come from a man aged 18-30 years in good health.

With regard to this clone: This sample also contains other DNA sequences that code for the same CDR3. The V and J genes are TRBV6-5 and TRBJ2-5, with D tentatively TRBD2 (5 bases). The germline V and J ends were trimmed by 2 bases and 1 base, with 8 bases remaining between them. The CDR3 contains 14 residues. Germline V CDR1 and CDR2: MNHEY, SVGAGI. CDR3 loop: CASSYGRAQETQYF. CDR3 DNA: TGTGCCAGCAGTTACGGGCGGGCCCAAGAGACCCAGTACTTC.

This clone is a singleton in its sample. Additional DNA sequences in this sample encode the identical CDR3. The chain links TRBV5-1 to TRBJ2-7; TRBD1 matches 7 bases. After removal of 0 bases from V and 3 bases from J, the junction contained 3 bases not matched to a gene. The germline V gene encodes CDR1 SGHRS and CDR2 YFSETQ. CDR3 length equals 14 residues. CDR3 amino acids: CASSLEGAVYEQYF. CDR3 DNA: TGCGCCAGCAGCTTGGAGGGGGCGGTCTACGAGCAGTACTTC.

This chain joins TRBV2 and TRBJ2-3; tentatively, D is TRBD1 (6 bases). Looked up from germline, CDR1 is SNHLY and CDR2 is FYNNEI. This CDR3 spans 14 amino acids. V gave up 0 bases and J gave up 3 bases, with 7 bases separating them. This chain's CDR3 is CASSEAGTTDTQYF. Written as DNA, the CDR3 is TGTGCCAGCAGTGAAGCGGGGACAACAGATACGCAGTATTTT.

This chain links TRBV5-1 with TRBJ2-3; 10 bases line up with TRBD2. The length of the CDR3 is 20 residues. The trim removed 4 bases at V and 0 bases at J, leaving 17 bases unmatched. The germline gives CDR1 SGHRS, CDR2 YFSETQ. In nucleotides, the CDR3 is TGCGCCAGCAGCCCCTTACAAATAGCGGGGGGCCAGACTAGCACAGATACGCAGTATTTT. Translation: CASSPLQIAGGQTSTDTQYF.

This sequence joins TRBV10-3 and TRBJ2-3; D is perhaps TRBD2 (6 bases). Germline CDR1 ENHRY, CDR2 SYGVKD. This CDR3 has 14 residues. Trimming shortened V by 7 bases and J by 2 bases, and 13 bases separated the two germline ends. In nucleotides, the CDR3 is TGTGCCATCATGAGAGGGGAGGCCACAGATACGCAGTATTTT. This gives the protein CAIMRGEATDTQYF.

J is TRBJ2-7 and V is TRBV6-5; D might be TRBD1 (5 bases). The CDR3 is 13 amino acids. Trimming took off 2 bases at V and 2 bases at J, with 7 bases between the two ends. CDR1 and CDR2 (germline): MNHEY, SVGAGI. The CDR3 is CASSYKTAYEQYF. CDR3 nucleotide sequence: TGTGCCAGCAGTTACAAGACAGCCTACGAGCAGTACTTC.

The chain combines TRBV5-4 with TRBJ2-5, with D unresolved. Trimming cost V 1 base and J 1 base, with 5 bases left between them. There are 13 residues in the CDR3. Germline values: CDR1 SGHNT, CDR2 YYREEE (reference sequence). In DNA form, the CDR3 reads TGTGCCAGCAGCTTGCTGATCCAAGAGACCCAGTACTTC. Encoded protein: CASSLLIQETQYF.

This chain joins TRBV4-1 and TRBJ2-3; 7 bases map to TRBD1. Germline lookup yields CDR1 MGHRA and CDR2 YSYEKL. Trimming at V came to 4 bases and at J to 2 bases, leaving 15 bases not matched to a gene. This CDR3 has 18 residues. CDR3: CASSLGQVILSSTDTQYF. CDR3 nucleotides: TGCGCCAGCAGCCTTGGACAGGTTATACTTTCGTCCACAGATACGCAGTATTTT.

This clone was detected once. CDR3 DNA sequence: TGTGCCAGCAAAAGGGAGTACGGGGAGCTGTTTTTT. It translates to CASKREYGELFF. The gene calls are TRBV9 and TRBJ2-2; D is perhaps TRBD2 (5 bases). The V and J ends lost 6 bases and 7 bases respectively, with 10 bases between them. The CDR3 covers 12 residues. Germline V CDR1 and CDR2: SGDLS, YYNGEE.

Notes on this clone: Other DNA sequences from this sample encode an identical CDR3 as well. The chain has TRBV10-3 and TRBJ1-2; no reliable D call. V lost 0 bases, J lost 4 bases, and 12 bases lay in between. The CDR3 length is 15 residues. The germline gives CDR1 ENHRY, CDR2 SYGVKD. In DNA form, the CDR3 reads TGTGCCATCAGTGAGTCGGCCGGGCTGAGCTATGGCTACACCTTC. Translated, it gives CAISESAGLSYGYTF.

The V gene is TRBV5-4, the J gene TRBJ2-1; D remains unclear. The CDR3 consists of 15 residues. The V end was cut by 6 bases, the J end by 2 bases, with 15 bases between. Germline V gives CDR1 SGHNT, CDR2 YYREEE (reference sequence). The CDR3 reads CASTIDPVTYNEQFF. The DNA of the CDR3 is TGTGCCAGCACCATTGACCCGGTAACCTACAATGAGCAGTTCTTC.

The chain couples TRBV7-8 to TRBJ2-1; D not resolved. CDR1 and CDR2 (germline): SGHVS, FQNEAQ. The CDR3 has 15 residues. V shed 2 bases and J shed 2 bases, with 10 bases lying between them. The CDR3 loop is CASSLRAATYNEQFF. CDR3 coding DNA: TGTGCCAGCAGCTTACGGGCAGCTACCTACAATGAGCAGTTCTTC.

The J gene is TRBJ2-5, the V gene TRBV28, with D hard to call. With 5 bases removed from V and 3 bases from J, the gap between germline ends came to 13 bases. The CDR3 is made up of 14 amino acids. Looked up from germline, CDR1 is MDHEN and CDR2 is SYDVKM. The CDR3 DNA is TGTGCCAGCAGTCCGACGACAAGGAAAGAGACCCAGTACTTC. Protein sequence: CASSPTTRKETQYF.

This clone was counted only a few times. The sample holds other DNA sequences that translate to the same CDR3. This sequence joins TRBV18 and TRBJ1-2; a weak D match, TRBD1 (6 bases). Germline lookup yields CDR1 KGHSH and CDR2 LQKENI. The CDR3 covers 13 residues. The germline V and J ends were trimmed by 0 bases and 8 bases, with 10 bases remaining between them. CDR3 nucleotide sequence: TGTGCCAGCTCACCACCAGGGGGGCAGGGCTACACCTTC. It encodes CASSPPGGQGYTF.

Notes on this clone: Other nucleotide sequences from this sample produce the same CDR3. The chain uses TRBV6-5 and TRBJ2-1; 13 bases map to TRBD2. The CDR3 has 15 amino acids. With V trimmed by 6 bases and J by 1 base, 0 bases remained unmatched. CDR1 is MNHEY and CDR2 is SVGAGI in the germline V gene. CDR3 residues: CASRGLAGSYNEQFF. In DNA form, the CDR3 reads TGTGCCAGCAGGGGACTAGCGGGATCCTACAATGAGCAGTTCTTC.

The V and J genes are TRBV2 and TRBJ2-1; D unresolved. CDR1 is SNHLY, CDR2 FYNNEI, per germline. The CDR3 has 11 residues. Trimming took 6 bases from V and 6 from J, leaving 6 bases between them. The CDR3 protein is CASSPINEQFF. Written as DNA, the CDR3 is TGTGCCAGCAGCCCCATCAATGAGCAGTTCTTC. Together with reference TRBV2 and TRBJ2-1, the CDR3 gives the full variable domain: EPEVTQTPSHQVTQMGQEVILRCVPISNHLYFYWYRQILGQKVEFLVSFYNNEISEKSEIFDDQFSVERPDGSNFTLKIRSTKLEDSAMYFCASSPINEQFFGPGTRLTVL.

The V and J genes are TRBV5-5 and TRBJ2-3, with D perhaps matching TRBD2 (5 bases). The V gene's germline CDR1 is SGHKS and CDR2 YYEKEE (reference sequence). V was pared by 3 bases and J by 0 bases, with 14 bases between. CDR3 size: 16 residues. The CDR3 reads CASSSDAGTSTDTQYF. CDR3 coding DNA: TGTGCCAGCAGCTCAGACGCGGGTACTAGCACAGATACGCAGTATTTT.

The gene calls are TRBV7-9 and TRBJ1-1; D remains ambiguous. V lost 1 base, J lost 5 bases, and 14 bases lay in between. The CDR3 runs to 15 residues. Germline V CDR1 and CDR2: SEHNR, FQNEAQ (reference sequence). CDR3 coding DNA: TGTGCCAGCAGCTTAGATAATCTGGGGAGGACTGAAGCTTTCTTT. It yields the protein CASSLDNLGRTEAFF.

The chain links TRBV30 to TRBJ2-3, with 7 bases that match TRBD2. The CDR3 is 15 amino acids. V dropped 3 bases and J dropped 0; count of bases not matched to a gene: 6. CDR1 and CDR2 (germline): GTSNPN, SVGIG (reference sequence). The CDR3 loop is CAWSGGISSTDTQYF. The DNA of the CDR3 is TGTGCCTGGAGCGGGGGGATTTCTAGCACAGATACGCAGTATTTT.

As for this clone: One end of the junction is discordant with germline, which a read error may explain. This chain uses TRBV7-9 with TRBJ1-2; D may be TRBD1 (6 bases). Germline CDR1 is SEHNR and CDR2 is FQNEAQ (reference sequence). The CDR3 is made up of 17 amino acids. The CDR3 loop is CASNLGLRNRETYGYTF. The CDR3 region has the DNA TGTGCCAGCAACTTAGGGTTGAGGAACAGGGAGACATATGGCTACACCTTC.

The chain has TRBV6-1 and TRBJ2-1; TRBD1 matches 7 bases. The J segment lost 2 bases and the V segment lost 6 bases, leaving 7 bases of the junction unmatched. In germline, CDR1 is MNHNS, CDR2 SASEGT. CDR3 length equals 15 residues. The CDR3 region is CASRQGVAPYNEQFF. The CDR3, as DNA: TGTGCCAGCAGGCAGGGGGTAGCCCCCTACAATGAGCAGTTCTTC.

This clone was seen once. The chain uses TRBV7-6 and TRBJ2-1, with 8 bases identical to TRBD1. The CDR3 runs 15 residues. J lost 8 bases, V lost 5 bases, and 11 bases had no gene match. Per germline, CDR1 SGHVS and CDR2 FNYEAQ. The chain's CDR3 is CASSPDRGPLDEQFF. As DNA, the CDR3 is TGTGCCAGCAGCCCCGACAGGGGCCCGTTAGATGAGCAGTTCTTC.

This clone was detected once. The chain joins TRBV6-5 to TRBJ2-1; D may match TRBD1 or TRBD2 (5 bases each). V lost 0 bases and J 9 bases, leaving 18 bases between the germline ends. The CDR3 is 16 amino acids. Germline V gives CDR1 MNHEY, CDR2 SVGAGI. This CDR3 reads CASSYSRDGRRGEQFF. In DNA form, the CDR3 reads TGTGCCAGCAGTTACTCGAGGGACGGCCGGCGAGGTGAGCAGTTCTTC.

This clone was detected once. J is TRBJ1-2 and V is TRBV30; TRBD1 aligns across 8 bases. The germline CDR1 and CDR2 sequences are GTSNPN and SVGIG (reference sequence). The length of the CDR3 is 15 residues. Unmatched junction bases numbered 7, after V lost 2 bases and J lost 2 bases. The DNA for the CDR3 is TGTGCCTGGAGTCAGACAGGGGTTGGGAACTATGGCTACACCTTC. The encoded protein is CAWSQTGVGNYGYTF.

This sequence joins TRBV10-3 and TRBJ1-5, with TRBD1 matching 8 bases. The CDR3 is made up of 14 amino acids. CDR1 and CDR2 (germline): ENHRY, SYGVKD. Losses at the gene ends were 3 bases for V and 9 bases for J; bases not matched to a gene: 7. CDR3 DNA: TGTGCCATCAGTGACGACAGGGGTTCGTCGCCCCAGCATTTT. Its protein is CAISDDRGSSPQHF.

This sequence joins TRBV19 and TRBJ2-7; D may be TRBD1 (6 bases). The V end lost 5 bases, the J end lost 0 bases, and 11 bases lay between the germline ends. Germline V gene data show CDR1 as LNHDA and CDR2 as SQIVND (reference sequence). The CDR3 is 14 amino acids. CDR3 loop: CASSWNRASYEQYF. In DNA form, the CDR3 reads TGTGCCAGTAGTTGGAACAGGGCCTCCTACGAGCAGTACTTC.

This sequence joins TRBV2 and TRBJ2-7, with 7 bases matching TRBD1. CDR3 size: 14 residues. The trim removed 0 bases at V and 5 bases at J, leaving 4 bases unmatched. Germline assignment: CDR1 SNHLY and CDR2 FYNNEI. The CDR3 sequence is CASSEAGTVDEQYF. The CDR3, as DNA: TGTGCCAGCAGTGAAGCCGGGACAGTAGACGAGCAGTACTTC.

This chain connects TRBV9 to TRBJ1-2; a weak D match, TRBD1 (5 bases). CDR1 is SGDLS and CDR2 is YYNGEE in the germline V gene. CDR3 size: 14 residues. Trimming pared 0 bases from V and 9 bases from J, leaving 15 bases between. The CDR3 loop is CASSVAGAVTSYTF. DNA for the CDR3: TGTGCCAGCAGCGTAGCTGGGGCCGTTACGAGCTACACCTTC.

The chain has TRBV7-9 and TRBJ1-3, with D unresolved. Between the trimmed V and J ends, which lost 2 bases and 0 bases, there was a span of 11 bases. The CDR3 runs to 16 residues. Germline CDR1 reads SEHNR; CDR2 reads FQNEAQ (reference sequence). Here the CDR3 DNA reads TGTGCCAGCAGCTTAAAGCAACCGAACTCTGGAAACACCATATATTTT. Protein: CASSLKQPNSGNTIYF.

The rearrangement uses TRBV18 and TRBJ1-2; 11 bases match TRBD1. The J segment lost 4 bases and the V segment lost 4 bases, leaving 5 bases of the junction unmatched. Germline values: CDR1 KGHSH, CDR2 LQKENI. This CDR3 region has 15 residues. The CDR3 loop reads CASSQGQGAIYGYTF. As DNA, the CDR3 is TGTGCCAGCTCACAAGGACAGGGGGCAATCTATGGCTACACCTTC. Combining the CDR3 with reference TRBV18 and TRBJ1-2 gives the whole variable domain NAGVMQNPRHLVRRRGQEARLRCSPMKGHSHVYWYRQLPEEGLKFMVYLQKENIIDESGMPKERFSAEFPKEGPSILRIQQVVRGDSAAYFCASSQGQGAIYGYTFGSGTRLTVV.

This chain joins TRBV7-2 and TRBJ1-2, with 9 bases that match TRBD1. The CDR3 length is 13 residues. Germline-derived CDR1 and CDR2 are SGHTA and FQGNSA. Germline trimming cut 5 bases from V and 6 bases from J; bases unmatched to any gene: 4. The CDR3 spells CASSIRTGDGYTF. The CDR3 DNA reads TGTGCCAGCAGCATTAGGACAGGGGATGGCTACACCTTC. Full variable domain (missing parts from reference TRBV7-2 and TRBJ1-2): GAGVSQSPSNKVTEKGKDVELRCDPISGHTALYWYRQSLGQGLEFLIYFQGNSAPDKSGLPSDRFSAERTGGSVSTLTIQRTQQEDSAVYLCASSIRTGDGYTFGSGTRLTVV.